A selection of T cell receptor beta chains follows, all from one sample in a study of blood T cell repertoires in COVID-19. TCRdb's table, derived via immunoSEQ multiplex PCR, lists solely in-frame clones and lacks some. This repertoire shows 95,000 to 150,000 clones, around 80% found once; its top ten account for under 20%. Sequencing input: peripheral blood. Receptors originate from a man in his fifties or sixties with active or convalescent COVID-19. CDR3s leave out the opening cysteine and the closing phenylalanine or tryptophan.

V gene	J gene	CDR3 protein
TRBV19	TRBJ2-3	ASQPKRGRTDTQY
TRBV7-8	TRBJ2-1	ASSLVPQGTSVSNEQF
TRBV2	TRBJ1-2	ASNPQGNYGYT
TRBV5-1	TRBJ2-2	ASSLASWATGELF
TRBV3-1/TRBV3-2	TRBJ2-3	ASSQGLAGVGDTQY
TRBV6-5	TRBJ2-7	ASSPLAGGYEQY
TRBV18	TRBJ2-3	ASSPVRSSTDTQY
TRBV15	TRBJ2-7	ATSRASGQRN
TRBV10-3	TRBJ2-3	AIRGSTGLSTDTQY
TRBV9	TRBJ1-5	ASSRHQLQGFSNQPQH
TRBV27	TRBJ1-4	ASSQRTGGGEKLF
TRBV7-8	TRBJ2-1	ASYSGSRSYNEQF
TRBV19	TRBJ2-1	ASSSQTGAGGNNEQF
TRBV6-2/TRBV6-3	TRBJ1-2	ASSYSTGYGYT
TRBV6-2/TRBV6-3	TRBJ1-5	ASSWRQGGQPQH
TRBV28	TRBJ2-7	ASSFGGLYGQY
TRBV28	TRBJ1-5	ASSLPQGASQPQH
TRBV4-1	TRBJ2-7	ASSPTPLATYEQY
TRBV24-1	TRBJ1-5	ATQVAGRNQPQH
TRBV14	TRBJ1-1	ASSLTTANTEAF